This TCR beta chain originates from a study of early T cells in non-severe SARS-CoV-2 infection. Whole-study results and caveats: Anti-spike CD8 responses were favored in VDJdb matching, and private and CD4 specificities were missed.

The CDR3 consists of 15 residues. Trimming at V came to 1 base and at J to 4 bases, leaving 3 bases not matched to a gene. CDR1 and CDR2 (germline): SEHNR, FQNEAQ (reference sequence). Using its own MiXCR run on the 5' RACE reads, TCRdb lists one record per CDR3 protein. The table includes around 81,000 distinct CDR3 sequences, 14% detected once. A note on this clonotype: Its antigen remains unidentified.

V gene TRBV7-9 combines with J gene TRBJ2-7, with TRBD1 matching over 11 bases. The sequenced sample was whole blood. The clonotype originates from an adult who was a healthcare worker with PCR-confirmed SARS-CoV-2 infection or an uninfected control (not recorded which). The CDR3 loop reads CASSLGDRGFYEQYF. DNA for the CDR3: TGTGCCAGCAGCTTAGGGGACAGGGGGTTTTACGAGCAGTACTTC.